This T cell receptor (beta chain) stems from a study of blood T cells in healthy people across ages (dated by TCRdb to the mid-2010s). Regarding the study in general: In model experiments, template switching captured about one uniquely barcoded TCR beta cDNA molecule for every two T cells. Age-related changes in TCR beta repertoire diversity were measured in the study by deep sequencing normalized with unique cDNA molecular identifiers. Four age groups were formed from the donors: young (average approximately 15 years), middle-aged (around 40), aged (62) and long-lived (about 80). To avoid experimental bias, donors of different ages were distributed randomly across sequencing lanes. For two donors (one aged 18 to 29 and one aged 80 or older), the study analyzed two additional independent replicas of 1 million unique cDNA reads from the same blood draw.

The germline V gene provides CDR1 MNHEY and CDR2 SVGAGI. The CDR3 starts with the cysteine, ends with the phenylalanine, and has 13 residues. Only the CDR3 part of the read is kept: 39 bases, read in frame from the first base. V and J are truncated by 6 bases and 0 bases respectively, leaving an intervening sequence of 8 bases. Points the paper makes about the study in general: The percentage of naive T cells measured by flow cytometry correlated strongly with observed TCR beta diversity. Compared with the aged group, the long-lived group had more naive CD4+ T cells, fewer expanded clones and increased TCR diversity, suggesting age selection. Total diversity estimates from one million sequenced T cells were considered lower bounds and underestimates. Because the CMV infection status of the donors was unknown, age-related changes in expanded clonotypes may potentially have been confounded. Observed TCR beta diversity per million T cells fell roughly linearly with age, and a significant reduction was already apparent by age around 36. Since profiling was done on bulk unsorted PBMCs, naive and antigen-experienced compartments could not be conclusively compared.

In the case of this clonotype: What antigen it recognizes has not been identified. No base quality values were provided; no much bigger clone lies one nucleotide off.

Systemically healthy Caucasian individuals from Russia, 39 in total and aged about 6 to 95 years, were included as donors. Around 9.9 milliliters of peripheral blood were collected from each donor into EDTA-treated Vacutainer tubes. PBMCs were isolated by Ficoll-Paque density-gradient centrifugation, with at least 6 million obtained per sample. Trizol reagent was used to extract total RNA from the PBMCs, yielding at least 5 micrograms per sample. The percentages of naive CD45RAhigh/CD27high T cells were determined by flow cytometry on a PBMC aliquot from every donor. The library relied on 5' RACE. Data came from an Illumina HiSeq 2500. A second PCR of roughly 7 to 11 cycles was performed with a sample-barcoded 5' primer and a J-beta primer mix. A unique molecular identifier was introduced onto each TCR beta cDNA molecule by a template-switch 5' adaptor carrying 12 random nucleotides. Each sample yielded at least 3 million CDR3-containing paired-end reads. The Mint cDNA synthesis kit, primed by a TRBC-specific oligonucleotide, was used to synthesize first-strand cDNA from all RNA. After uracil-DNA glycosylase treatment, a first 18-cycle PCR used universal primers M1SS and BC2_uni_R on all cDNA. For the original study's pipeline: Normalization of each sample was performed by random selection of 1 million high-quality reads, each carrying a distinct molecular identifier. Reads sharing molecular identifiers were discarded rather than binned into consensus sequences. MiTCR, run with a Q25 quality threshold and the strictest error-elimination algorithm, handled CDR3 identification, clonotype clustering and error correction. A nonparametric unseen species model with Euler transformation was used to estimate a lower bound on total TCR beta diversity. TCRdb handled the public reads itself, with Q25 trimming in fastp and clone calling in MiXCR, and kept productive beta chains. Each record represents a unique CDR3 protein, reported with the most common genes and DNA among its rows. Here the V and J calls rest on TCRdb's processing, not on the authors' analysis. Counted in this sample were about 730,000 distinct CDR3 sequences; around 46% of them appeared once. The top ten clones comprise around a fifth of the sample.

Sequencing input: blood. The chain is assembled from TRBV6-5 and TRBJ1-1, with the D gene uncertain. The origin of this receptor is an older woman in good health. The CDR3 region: CASSETLNTEAFF. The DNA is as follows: TGTGCCAGCAGCGAGACACTGAACACTGAAGCTTTCTTT.